The text below deals with one TCR beta chain. Because the library targeted alpha chains, this beta chain is an off-target read whose size means little. This entry is derived from a study of spatial heterogeneity in lung cancer. Study as a whole: There were 65 or so donors, all of them untreated patients with early-stage non-small cell lung cancer. When available, follow-up PBMC samples taken a median of roughly two years after resection were sequenced.

Germline assignment: CDR1 LNHDA and CDR2 SQIVND (reference sequence). Trimming took off 7 bases at V and 4 bases at J, with 17 bases between the two ends. The length of the CDR3 is 14 residues. MiXCR was run by TCRdb on the 5' RACE reads, yielding one entry per CDR3 protein. The sample shows roughly 1,500 distinct CDR3 sequences, roughly 56% of them seen only once. The time point denotes: blood at routine non-recurrence follow-up after resection. This clonotype was obtained from a female donor with early-stage non-small cell lung cancer. The specimen comprised PBMCs, sampled at follow-up. The chain employs TRBV19 and TRBJ2-7; D is unclear. The CDR3 DNA reads TGTGCCAGTATCATAGTAGGTAATCAGTACGAGCAGTACTTC. Its protein is CASIIVGNQYEQYF.